The TCR beta chain described here comes from a study of low-dose radiotherapy and immunotherapy resistance in tumors. Study information: Intravenous cyclophosphamide at 200 mg/m2 preceded radiation and immunotherapy by one day, every two weeks.

The J segment lost 3 bases and the V segment lost 3 bases, leaving 5 bases of the junction unmatched. Germline V gene data show CDR1 as KGHSH and CDR2 as LQKENI. The CDR3 sequence is 15 residues long. This clonotype was counted at least ten times. Sample time point: after trial treatment. Treatment here: LDRT plus nivolumab, ipilimumab, low-dose cyclophosphamide and aspirin (RACIN trial). It was nivolumab, ipilimumab, aspirin, low-dose cyclophosphamide and low-dose radiotherapy that donors received. Qualifying patients carried advanced solid tumors devoid of tumor-infiltrating lymphocytes. Priming of first-strand cDNA relied on TRAV- and TRBV-specific primers (covering alpha and beta chains). A constant-region primer paired with the V-primer adapter amplified TCRs over around 18 PCR cycles. A single record per CDR3 protein comes from TCRdb applying MiXCR to the reads. The table lists tens of thousands of distinct CDR3 sequences, roughly 20% of them singletons, with approximately 8.3% in the top ten.

The clonotype was recovered from a female donor with ovarian cancer. V gene TRBV18 combines with J gene TRBJ2-1; 7 bases map to TRBD1. The material was PBMCs, obtained after low-dose radiotherapy plus immunotherapy. The CDR3 reads CASSPDRVGYNEQFF. The CDR3 DNA reads as TGTGCCAGCTCACCCGACAGGGTAGGCTACAATGAGCAGTTCTTC.